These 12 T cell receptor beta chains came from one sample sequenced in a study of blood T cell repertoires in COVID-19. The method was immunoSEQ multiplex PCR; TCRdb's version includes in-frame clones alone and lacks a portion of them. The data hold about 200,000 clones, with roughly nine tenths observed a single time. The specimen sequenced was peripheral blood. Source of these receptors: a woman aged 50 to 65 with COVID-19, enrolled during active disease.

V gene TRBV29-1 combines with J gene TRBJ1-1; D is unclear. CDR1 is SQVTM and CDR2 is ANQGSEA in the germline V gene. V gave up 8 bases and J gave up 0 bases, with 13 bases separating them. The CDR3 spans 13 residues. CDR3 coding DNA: TGCAGCTTTCGTCGACAAATGAACACTGAAGCTTTCTTT. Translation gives CSFRRQMNTEAFF.

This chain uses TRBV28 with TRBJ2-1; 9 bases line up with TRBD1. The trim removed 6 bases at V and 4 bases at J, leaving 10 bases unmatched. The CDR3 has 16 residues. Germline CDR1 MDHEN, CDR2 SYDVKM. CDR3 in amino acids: CASSPPGQGKYNEQFF. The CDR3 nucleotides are TGTGCCAGCAGCCCCCCGGGACAGGGAAAATACAATGAGCAGTTCTTC.

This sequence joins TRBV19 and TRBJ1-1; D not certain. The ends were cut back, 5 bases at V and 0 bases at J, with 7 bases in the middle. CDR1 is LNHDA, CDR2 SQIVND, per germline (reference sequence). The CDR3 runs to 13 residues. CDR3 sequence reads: CASSPGVNTEAFF. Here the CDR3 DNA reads TGTGCCAGTAGTCCCGGGGTGAACACTGAAGCTTTCTTT.

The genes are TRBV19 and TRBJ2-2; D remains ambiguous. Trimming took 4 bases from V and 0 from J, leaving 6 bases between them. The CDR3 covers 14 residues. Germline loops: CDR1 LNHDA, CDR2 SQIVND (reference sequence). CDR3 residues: CASSTSANTGELFF. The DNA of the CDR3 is TGTGCCAGTAGTACCTCAGCGAACACCGGGGAGCTGTTTTTT. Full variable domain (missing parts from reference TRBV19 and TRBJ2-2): DGGITQSPKYLFRKEGQNVTLSCEQNLNHDAMYWYRQDPGQGLRLIYYSQIVNDFQKGDIAEGYSVSREKKESFPLTVTSAQKNPTAFYLCASSTSANTGELFFGEGSRLTVL.

DNA of the CDR3: TGTGCCAGTAGTACCGACAGGCTATGGGGCTACACCTTC. This translates into CASSTDRLWGYTF. This chain connects TRBV19 to TRBJ1-2; TRBD1 is a possible D gene (6 bases). This CDR3 has 13 residues. The V end lost 4 bases, the J end lost 8 bases, and 14 bases lay between the germline ends. CDR1 is LNHDA, CDR2 SQIVND, per germline (reference sequence).

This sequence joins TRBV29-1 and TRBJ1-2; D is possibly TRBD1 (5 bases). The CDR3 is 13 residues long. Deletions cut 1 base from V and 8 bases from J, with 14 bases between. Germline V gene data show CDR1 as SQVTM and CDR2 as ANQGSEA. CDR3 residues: CSVEGGPLRGYTF. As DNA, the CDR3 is TGCAGCGTTGAAGGGGGCCCTCTAAGAGGCTACACCTTC.

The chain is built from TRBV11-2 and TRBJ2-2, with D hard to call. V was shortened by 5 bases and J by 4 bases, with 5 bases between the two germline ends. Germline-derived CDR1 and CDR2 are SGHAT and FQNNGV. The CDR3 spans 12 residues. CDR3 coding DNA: TGTGCCAGCAGCCCGTCCACCGGGGAGCTGTTTTTT. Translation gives CASSPSTGELFF. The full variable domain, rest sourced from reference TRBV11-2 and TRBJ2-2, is EAGVAQSPRYKIIEKRQSVAFWCNPISGHATLYWYQQILGQGPKLLIQFQNNGVVDDSQLPKDRFSAERLKGVDSTLKIQPAKLEDSAVYLCASSPSTGELFFGEGSRLTVL.

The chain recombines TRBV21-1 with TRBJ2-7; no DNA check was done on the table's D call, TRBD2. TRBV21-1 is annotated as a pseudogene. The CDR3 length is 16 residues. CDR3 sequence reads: CASTPGERGTNYEQYF. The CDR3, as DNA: TGTGCCAGCACCCCCGGGGAACGAGGAACCAACTACGAGCAGTACTTC.

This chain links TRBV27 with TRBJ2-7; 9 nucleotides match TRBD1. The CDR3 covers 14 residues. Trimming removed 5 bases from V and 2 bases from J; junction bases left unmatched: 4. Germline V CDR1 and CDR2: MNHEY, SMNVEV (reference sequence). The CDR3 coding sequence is TGTGCCAGCAGTGCCGGGACAGGGACCTACGAGCAGTACGTC. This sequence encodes CASSAGTGTYEQYV.

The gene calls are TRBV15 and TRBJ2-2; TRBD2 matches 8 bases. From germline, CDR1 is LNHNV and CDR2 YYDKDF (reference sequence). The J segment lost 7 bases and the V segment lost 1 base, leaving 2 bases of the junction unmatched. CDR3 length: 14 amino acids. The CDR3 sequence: CATSRGGGFGELFF. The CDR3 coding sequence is TGTGCCACCAGCAGAGGCGGGGGGTTCGGGGAGCTGTTTTTT.

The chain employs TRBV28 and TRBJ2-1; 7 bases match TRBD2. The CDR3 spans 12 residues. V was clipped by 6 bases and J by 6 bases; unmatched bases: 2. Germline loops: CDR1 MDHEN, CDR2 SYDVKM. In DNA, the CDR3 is TGTGCCAGCAGATCTAGCGGCAATGAGCAGTTCTTC. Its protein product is CASRSSGNEQFF. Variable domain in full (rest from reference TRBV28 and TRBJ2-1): DVKVTQSSRYLVKRTGEKVFLECVQDMDHENMFWYRQDPGLGLRLIYFSYDVKMKEKGDIPEGYSVSREKKERFSLILESASTNQTSMYLCASRSSGNEQFFGPGTRLTVL.

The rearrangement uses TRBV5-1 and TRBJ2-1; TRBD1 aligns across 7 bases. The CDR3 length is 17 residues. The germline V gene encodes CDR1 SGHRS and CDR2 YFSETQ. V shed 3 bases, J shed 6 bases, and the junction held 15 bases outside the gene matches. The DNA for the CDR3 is TGCGCCAGCAGCTCTCTACAGGGGCCCTCCTCGTCCAATGAGCAGTTCTTC. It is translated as CASSSLQGPSSSNEQFF.